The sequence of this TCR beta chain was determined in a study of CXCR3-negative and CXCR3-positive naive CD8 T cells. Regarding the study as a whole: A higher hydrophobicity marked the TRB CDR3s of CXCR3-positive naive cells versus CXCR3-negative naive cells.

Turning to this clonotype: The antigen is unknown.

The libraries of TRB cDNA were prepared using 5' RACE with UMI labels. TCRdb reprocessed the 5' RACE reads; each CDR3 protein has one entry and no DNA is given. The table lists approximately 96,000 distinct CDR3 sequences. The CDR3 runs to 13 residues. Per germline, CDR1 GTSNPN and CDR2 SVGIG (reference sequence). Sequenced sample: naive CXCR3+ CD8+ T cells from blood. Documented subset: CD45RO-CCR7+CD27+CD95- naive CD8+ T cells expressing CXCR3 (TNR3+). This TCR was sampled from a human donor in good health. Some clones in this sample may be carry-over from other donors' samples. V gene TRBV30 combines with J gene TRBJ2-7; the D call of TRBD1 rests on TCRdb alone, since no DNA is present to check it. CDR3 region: CACSPGFSYEQYF.